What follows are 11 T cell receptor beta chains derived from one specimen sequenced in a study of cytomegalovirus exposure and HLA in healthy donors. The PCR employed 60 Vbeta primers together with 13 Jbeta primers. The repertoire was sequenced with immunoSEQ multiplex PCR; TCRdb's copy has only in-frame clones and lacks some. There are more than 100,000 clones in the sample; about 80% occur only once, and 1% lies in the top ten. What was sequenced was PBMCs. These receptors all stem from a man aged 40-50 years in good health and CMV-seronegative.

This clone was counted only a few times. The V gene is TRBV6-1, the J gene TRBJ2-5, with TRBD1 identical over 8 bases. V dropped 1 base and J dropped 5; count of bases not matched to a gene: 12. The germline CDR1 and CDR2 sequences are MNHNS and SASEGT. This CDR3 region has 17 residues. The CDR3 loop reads CASSEVKDRVNLETQYF. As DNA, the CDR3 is TGTGCCAGCAGTGAAGTAAAGGACAGGGTTAATTTGGAGACCCAGTACTTC.

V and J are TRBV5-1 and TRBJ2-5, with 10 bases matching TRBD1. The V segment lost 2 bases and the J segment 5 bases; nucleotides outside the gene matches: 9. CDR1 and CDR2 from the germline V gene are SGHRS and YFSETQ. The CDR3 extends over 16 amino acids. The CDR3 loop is CASSFNRDRGAETQYF. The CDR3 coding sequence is TGCGCCAGCAGCTTTAACCGGGACAGGGGTGCGGAGACCCAGTACTTC.

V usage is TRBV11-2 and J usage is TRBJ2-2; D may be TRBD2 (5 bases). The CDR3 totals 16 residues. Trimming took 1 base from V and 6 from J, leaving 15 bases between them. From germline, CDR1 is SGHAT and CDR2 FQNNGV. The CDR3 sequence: CASSLARGSHPGELFF. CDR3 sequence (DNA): TGTGCCAGCAGCTTAGCCCGGGGTAGCCATCCCGGGGAGCTGTTTTTT.

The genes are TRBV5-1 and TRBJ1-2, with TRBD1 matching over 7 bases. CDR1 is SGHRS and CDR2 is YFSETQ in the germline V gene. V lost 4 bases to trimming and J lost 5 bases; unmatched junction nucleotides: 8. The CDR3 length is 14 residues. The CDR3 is CASSATGASYGYTF. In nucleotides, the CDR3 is TGCGCCAGCAGCGCTACAGGGGCGTCATATGGCTACACCTTC.

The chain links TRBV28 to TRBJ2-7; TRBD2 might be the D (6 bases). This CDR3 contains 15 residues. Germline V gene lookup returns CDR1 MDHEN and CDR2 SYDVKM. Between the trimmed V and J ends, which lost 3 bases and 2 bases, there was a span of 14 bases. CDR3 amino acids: CASSFRGTTAYEQYF. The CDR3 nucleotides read TGTGCCAGCAGTTTTCGGGGGACGACTGCCTACGAGCAGTACTTC.

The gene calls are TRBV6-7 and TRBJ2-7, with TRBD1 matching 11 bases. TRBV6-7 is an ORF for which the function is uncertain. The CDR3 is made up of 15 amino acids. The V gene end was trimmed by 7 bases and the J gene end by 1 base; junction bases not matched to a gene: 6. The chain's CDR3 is CASIIRDRGSYEQYF. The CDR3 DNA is TGTGCCAGCATAATCCGGGACAGGGGGTCCTACGAGCAGTACTTC.

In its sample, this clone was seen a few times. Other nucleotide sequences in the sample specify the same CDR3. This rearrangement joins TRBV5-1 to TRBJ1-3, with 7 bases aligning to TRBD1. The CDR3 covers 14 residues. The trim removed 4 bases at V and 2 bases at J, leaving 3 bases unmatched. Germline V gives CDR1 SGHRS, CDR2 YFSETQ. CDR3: CASSTGTAGNTIYF. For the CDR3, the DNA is TGCGCCAGCAGCACAGGGACAGCTGGAAACACCATATATTTT.

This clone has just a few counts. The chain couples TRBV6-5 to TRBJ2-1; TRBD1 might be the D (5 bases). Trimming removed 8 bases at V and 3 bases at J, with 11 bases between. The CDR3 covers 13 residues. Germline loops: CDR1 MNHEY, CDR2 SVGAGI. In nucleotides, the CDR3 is TGTGCCAGCGCGCAGGGCGACTACAATGAGCAGTTCTTC. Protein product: CASAQGDYNEQFF.

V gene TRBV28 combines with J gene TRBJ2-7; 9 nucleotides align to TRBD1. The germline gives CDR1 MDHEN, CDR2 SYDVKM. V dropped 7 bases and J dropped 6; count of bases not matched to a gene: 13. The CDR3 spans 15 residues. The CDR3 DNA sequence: TGTGCCAGCATGCCTCCAACAGGGGGCCTTGGCGAGCAGTACTTC. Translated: CASMPPTGGLGEQYF.

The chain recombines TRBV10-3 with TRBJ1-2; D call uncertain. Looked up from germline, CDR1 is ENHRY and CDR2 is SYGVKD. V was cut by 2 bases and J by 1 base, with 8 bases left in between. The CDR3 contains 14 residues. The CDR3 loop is CAISEGHLNYGYTF. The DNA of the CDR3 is TGTGCCATCAGTGAGGGGCATCTTAACTATGGCTACACCTTC.

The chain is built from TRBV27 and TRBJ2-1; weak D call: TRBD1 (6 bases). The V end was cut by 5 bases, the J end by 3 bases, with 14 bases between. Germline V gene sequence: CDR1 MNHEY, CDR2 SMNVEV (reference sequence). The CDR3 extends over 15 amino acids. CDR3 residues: CASSIGQTYYNEQFF. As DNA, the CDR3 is TGTGCCAGCAGTATAGGACAGACATACTACAATGAGCAGTTCTTC.